Here is one TCR beta chain with its context. This entry belongs to a study of monozygotic twins with cystic fibrosis. The germline V and J ends were trimmed by 7 bases and 5 bases, with 3 bases remaining between them. Germline lookup yields CDR1 SQVTM and CDR2 ANQGSEA. The CDR3 is 9 amino acids. TCRdb's copy holds only in-frame clones and misses some; the assay was immunoSEQ multiplex PCR. This table has about 10,000 clones, over 99% appearing once. This chain connects TRBV29-1 to TRBJ2-1; D unclear. Sequenced: blood. The receptor was isolated from a man aged 18 to 35 with cystic fibrosis. This CDR3 is CSGNNEQFF. The CDR3 nucleotides read TGCAGCGGGAACAATGAGCAGTTCTTC.